This TCR beta chain was identified in a study of T cell changes during pregnancy in multiple sclerosis. Using immunoSEQ multiplex PCR, the repertoire was profiled, and TCRdb retains in-frame clones only, with some absent. Among fewer than 45,000 clones listed, 90% to 95% were seen once. Per the germline V gene, CDR1 is SGHDN and CDR2 is FVKESK. The ends were cut back, 2 bases at V and 8 bases at J, with 22 bases in the middle. The CDR3 runs 17 residues. The gene calls are TRBV14 and TRBJ2-1; TRBD2 might be the D (5 bases). Sequencing was performed on CD8+ T cells from peripheral blood mononuclear cells, taken in the third trimester of pregnancy. The sequence derives from a female donor with multiple sclerosis, enrolled in a pregnancy study. This chain's CDR3 is CASSQLTGNLAGDEQFF. The CDR3 coding sequence is TGTGCCAGCAGCCAATTGACCGGGAACCTCGCTGGTGATGAGCAGTTCTTC.